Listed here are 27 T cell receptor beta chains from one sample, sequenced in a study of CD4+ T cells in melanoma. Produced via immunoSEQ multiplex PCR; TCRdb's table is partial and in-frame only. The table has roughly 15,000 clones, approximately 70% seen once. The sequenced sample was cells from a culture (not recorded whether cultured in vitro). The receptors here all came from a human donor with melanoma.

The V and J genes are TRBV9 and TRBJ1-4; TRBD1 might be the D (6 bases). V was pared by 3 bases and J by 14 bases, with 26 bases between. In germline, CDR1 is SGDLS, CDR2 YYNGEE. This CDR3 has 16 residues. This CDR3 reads CASSAGGTKVRSGLFF. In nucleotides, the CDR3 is TGTGCCAGCAGCGCGGGGGGGACAAAGGTTCGATCGGGGCTGTTTTTT.

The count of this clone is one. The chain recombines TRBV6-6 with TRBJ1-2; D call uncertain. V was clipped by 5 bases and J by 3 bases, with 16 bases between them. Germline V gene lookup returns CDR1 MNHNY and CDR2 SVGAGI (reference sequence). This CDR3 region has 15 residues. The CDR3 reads CASSPRLAKYYGYTF. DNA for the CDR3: TGTGCCAGCAGTCCCCGACTCGCCAAATACTATGGCTACACCTTC.

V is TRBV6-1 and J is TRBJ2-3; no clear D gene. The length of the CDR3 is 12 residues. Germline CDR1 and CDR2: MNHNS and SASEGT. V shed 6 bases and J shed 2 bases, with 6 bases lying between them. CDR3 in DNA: TGTGCCAGCAGGGGGAACACAGATACGCAGTATTTT. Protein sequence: CASRGNTDTQYF.

The CDR3 loop reads CASSLLGDRVANVLTF. The CDR3 DNA is TGTGCCAGCAGCTTATTGGGGGACAGGGTGGCCAACGTCCTGACTTTC. The chain has TRBV11-2 and TRBJ2-6; 9 bases agree with TRBD1. V lost 2 bases, J lost 6 bases, and 5 bases stayed unmatched. The CDR3 sequence is 16 residues long. Germline lookup yields CDR1 SGHAT and CDR2 FQNNGV.

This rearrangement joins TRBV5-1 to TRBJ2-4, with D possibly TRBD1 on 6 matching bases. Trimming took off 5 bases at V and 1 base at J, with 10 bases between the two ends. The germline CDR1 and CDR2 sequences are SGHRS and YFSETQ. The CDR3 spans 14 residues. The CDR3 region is CASRGQGAKNIQYF. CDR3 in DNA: TGCGCCAGCAGGGGTCAGGGGGCCAAAAACATTCAGTACTTC.

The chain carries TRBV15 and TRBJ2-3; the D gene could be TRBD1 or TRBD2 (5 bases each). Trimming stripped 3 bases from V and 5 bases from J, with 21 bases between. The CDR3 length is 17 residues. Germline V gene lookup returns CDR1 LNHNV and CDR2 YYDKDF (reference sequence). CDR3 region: CATSRSDSTFGGDTQYF. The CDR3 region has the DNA TGTGCCACCAGCAGGAGCGACTCGACGTTTGGGGGAGATACGCAGTATTTT. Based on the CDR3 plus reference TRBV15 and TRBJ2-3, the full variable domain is DAMVIQNPRYQVTQFGKPVTLSCSQTLNHNVMYWYQQKSSQAPKLLFHYYDKDFNNEADTPDNFQSRRPNTSFCFLDIRSPGLGDTAMYLCATSRSDSTFGGDTQYFGPGTRLTVL.

The CDR3 DNA is TGTGCCAGCAGCTTAGTCCCCCAGAGCTCCTACGAGCAGTACTTC. Encoded protein: CASSLVPQSSYEQYF. V gene TRBV11-2 combines with J gene TRBJ2-7, with D hard to call. Trimming cost V 1 base and J 0 bases, with 10 bases left between them. Per the germline V gene, CDR1 is SGHAT and CDR2 is FQNNGV. The CDR3 extends over 15 amino acids.

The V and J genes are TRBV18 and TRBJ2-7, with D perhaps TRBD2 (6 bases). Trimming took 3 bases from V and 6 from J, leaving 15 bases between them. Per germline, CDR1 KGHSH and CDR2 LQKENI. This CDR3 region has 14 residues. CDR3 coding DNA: TGTGCCAGCTCACCCCTTAGCGGAGATTCCGAGCAGTACTTC. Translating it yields CASSPLSGDSEQYF.

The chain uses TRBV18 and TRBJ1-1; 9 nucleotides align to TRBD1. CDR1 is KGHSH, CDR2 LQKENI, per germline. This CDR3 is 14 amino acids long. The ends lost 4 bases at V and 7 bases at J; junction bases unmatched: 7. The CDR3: CASSRYGTGNEAFF. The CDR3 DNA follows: TGTGCCAGCTCACGTTATGGGACAGGGAATGAAGCTTTCTTT. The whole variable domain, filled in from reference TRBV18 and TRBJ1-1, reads NAGVMQNPRHLVRRRGQEARLRCSPMKGHSHVYWYRQLPEEGLKFMVYLQKENIIDESGMPKERFSAEFPKEGPSILRIQQVVRGDSAAYFCASSRYGTGNEAFFGQGTRLTVV.

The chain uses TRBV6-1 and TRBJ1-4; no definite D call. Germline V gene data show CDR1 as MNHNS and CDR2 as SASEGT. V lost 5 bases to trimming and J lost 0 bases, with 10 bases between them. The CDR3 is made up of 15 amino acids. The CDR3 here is CASSRSWATNEKLFF. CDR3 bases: TGTGCCAGCAGTCGGAGTTGGGCAACTAATGAAAAACTGTTTTTT.

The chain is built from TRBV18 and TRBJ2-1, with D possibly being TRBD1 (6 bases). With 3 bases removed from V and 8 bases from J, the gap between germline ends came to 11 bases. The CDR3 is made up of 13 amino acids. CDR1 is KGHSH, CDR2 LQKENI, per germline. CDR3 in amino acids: CASSPQGSYEQFF. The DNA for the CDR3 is TGTGCCAGCTCACCGCAGGGGTCTTATGAGCAGTTCTTC.

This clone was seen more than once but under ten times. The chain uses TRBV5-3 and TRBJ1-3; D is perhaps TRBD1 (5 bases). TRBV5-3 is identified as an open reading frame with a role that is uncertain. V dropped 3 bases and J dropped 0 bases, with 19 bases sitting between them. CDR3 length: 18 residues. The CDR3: CARSSQTDRYISGNTIYF. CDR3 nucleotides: TGTGCCAGAAGCTCCCAGACAGATAGGTACATCTCTGGAAACACCATATATTTT.

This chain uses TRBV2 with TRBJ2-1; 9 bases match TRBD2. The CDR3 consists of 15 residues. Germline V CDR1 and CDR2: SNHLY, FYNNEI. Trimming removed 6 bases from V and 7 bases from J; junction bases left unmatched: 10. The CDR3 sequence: CASSLGAGGPNEQFF. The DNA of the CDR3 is TGTGCCAGCAGCTTAGGGGCGGGGGGGCCAAATGAGCAGTTCTTC.

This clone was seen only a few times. CDR3 nucleotides: TGTGCCAGCTCACCACTCGGTCGTATGAACACTGAAGCTTTCTTT. This gives the protein CASSPLGRMNTEAFF. V gene TRBV18 combines with J gene TRBJ1-1; D is unclear. Germline V CDR1 and CDR2: KGHSH, LQKENI. V was cut by 1 base and J by 0 bases, with 9 bases left in between. The CDR3 loop spans 15 amino acids.

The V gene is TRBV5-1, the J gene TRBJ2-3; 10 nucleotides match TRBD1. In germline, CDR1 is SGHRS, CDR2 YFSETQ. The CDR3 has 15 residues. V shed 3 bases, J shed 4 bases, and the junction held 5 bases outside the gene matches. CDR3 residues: CASSSTGTGADTQYF. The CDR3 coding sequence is TGCGCCAGCAGCTCAACCGGGACAGGGGCAGATACGCAGTATTTT.

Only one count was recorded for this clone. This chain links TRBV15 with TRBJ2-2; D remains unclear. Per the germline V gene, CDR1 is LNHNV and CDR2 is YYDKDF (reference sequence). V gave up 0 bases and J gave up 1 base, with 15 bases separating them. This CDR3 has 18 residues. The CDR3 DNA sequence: TGTGCCACCAGCAGAGATCACAGAAGAAATGAGAACACCGGGGAGCTGTTTTTT. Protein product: CATSRDHRRNENTGELFF.

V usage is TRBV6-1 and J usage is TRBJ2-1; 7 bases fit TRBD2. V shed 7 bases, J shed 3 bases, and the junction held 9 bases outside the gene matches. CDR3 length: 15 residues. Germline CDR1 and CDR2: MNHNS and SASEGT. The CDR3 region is CASNMGGGGYNEQFF. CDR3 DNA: TGTGCCAGCAACATGGGCGGGGGAGGCTACAATGAGCAGTTCTTC.

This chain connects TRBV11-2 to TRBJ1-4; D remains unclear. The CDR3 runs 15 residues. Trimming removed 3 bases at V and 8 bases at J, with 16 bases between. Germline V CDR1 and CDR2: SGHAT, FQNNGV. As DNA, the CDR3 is TGTGCCAGCAGCTTCGACGGTCATCTTCGGGAAAAACTGTTTTTT. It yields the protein CASSFDGHLREKLFF. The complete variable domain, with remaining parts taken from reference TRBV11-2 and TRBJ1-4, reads EAGVAQSPRYKIIEKRQSVAFWCNPISGHATLYWYQQILGQGPKLLIQFQNNGVVDDSQLPKDRFSAERLKGVDSTLKIQPAKLEDSAVYLCASSFDGHLREKLFFGSGTQLSVL.

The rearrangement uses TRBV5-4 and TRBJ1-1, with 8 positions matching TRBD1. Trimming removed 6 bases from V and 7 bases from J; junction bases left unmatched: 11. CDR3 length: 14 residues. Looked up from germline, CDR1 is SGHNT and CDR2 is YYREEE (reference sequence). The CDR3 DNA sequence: TGTGCCAGCACCGATACAGGGGGAAGCCGTGAAGCTTTCTTT. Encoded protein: CASTDTGGSREAFF.

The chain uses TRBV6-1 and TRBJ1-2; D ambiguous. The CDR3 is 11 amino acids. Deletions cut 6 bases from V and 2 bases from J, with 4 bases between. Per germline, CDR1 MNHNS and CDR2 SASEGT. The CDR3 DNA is TGTGCCAGCAGCCCCAACTATGGCTACACCTTC. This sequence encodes CASSPNYGYTF.

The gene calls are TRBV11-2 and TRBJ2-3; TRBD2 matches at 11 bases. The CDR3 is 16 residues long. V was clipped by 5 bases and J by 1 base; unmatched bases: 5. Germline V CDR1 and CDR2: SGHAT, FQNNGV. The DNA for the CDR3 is TGTGCCAGCAGCCTGGGACTAGCGGTCGGCACAGATACGCAGTATTTT. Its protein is CASSLGLAVGTDTQYF.

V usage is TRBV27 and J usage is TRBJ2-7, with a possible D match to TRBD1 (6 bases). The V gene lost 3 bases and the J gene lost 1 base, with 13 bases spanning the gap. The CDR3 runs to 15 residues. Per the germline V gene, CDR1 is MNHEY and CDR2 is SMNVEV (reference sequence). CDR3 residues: CASSFRAGASYEQYF. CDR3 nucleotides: TGTGCCAGCAGTTTTAGGGCAGGGGCTTCCTACGAGCAGTACTTC.

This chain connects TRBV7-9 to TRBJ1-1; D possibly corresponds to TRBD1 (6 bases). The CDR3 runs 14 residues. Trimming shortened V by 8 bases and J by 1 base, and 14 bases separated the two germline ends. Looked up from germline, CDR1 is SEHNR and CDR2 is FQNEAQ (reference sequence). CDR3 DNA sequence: TGTGCCAGCTTCCAGGGGAGAGGGAACACTGAAGCTTTCTTT. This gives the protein CASFQGRGNTEAFF.

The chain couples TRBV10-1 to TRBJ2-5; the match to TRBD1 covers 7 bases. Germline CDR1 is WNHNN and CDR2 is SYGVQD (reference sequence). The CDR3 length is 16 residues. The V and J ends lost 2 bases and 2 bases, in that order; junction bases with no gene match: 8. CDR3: CASSEGQGVTQETQYF. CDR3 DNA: TGCGCCAGCAGTGAGGGGCAGGGGGTTACGCAAGAGACCCAGTACTTC.

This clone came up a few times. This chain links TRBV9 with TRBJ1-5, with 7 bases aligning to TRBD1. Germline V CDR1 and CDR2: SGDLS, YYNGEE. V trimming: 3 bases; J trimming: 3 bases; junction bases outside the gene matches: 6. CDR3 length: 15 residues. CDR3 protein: CASSAGQLNNQPQHF. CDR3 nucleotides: TGTGCCAGCAGCGCGGGACAGTTAAACAATCAGCCCCAGCATTTT.

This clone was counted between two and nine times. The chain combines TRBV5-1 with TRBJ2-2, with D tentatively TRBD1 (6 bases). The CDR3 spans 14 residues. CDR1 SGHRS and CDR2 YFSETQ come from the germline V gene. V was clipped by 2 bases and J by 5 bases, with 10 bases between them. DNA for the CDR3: TGCGCCAGCAGCTTAGGGGGTTTTACCGGGGAGCTGTTTTTT. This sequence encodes CASSLGGFTGELFF.

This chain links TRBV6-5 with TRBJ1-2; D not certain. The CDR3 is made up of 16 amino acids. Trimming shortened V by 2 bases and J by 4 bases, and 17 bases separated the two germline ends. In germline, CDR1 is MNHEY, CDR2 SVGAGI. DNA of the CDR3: TGTGCCAGCAGTTACGATCCGGGGAGCTCTGTCTATGGCTACACCTTC. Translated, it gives CASSYDPGSSVYGYTF.